This entry features one T cell receptor (beta chain) sequence. What it recognizes is unknown. This record belongs to a study of OX40 agonist ivuxolimab in advanced cancers. At the level of the study: Every 2 weeks, patients received ivuxolimab intravenously, dosed at 0.01 to 10 mg/kg.

Study outcomes and limitations: Partly responding patients at 0.1-3.0 mg/kg showed some of the smallest clonal expansion. The study found that CD8+ T cells averaged more expanded clones than CD4+.

The table came from immunoSEQ multiplex PCR; TCRdb's copy has only in-frame clones and leaves some out. The sample has about 66,000 clones, around 90% seen once. Germline lookup yields CDR1 SNHLY and CDR2 FYNNEI. Trimming pared 8 bases from V and 3 bases from J, leaving 11 bases between. The CDR3 consists of 12 residues. The material was CD4+ or CD8+ T cells sorted from blood, obtained in a trial of the OX40 agonist ivuxolimab. This TCR came from an adult with an advanced solid tumor such as melanoma, head and neck, liver or kidney cancer. The V and J genes are TRBV2 and TRBJ2-7; D gene ambiguous. As DNA, the CDR3 is TGTGCCAGCGCCCTAGTCGACTACGAGCAGTACTTC. Its protein is CASALVDYEQYF.